This record concerns one TCR beta chain sequence. The data belong to a study of blood T cell repertoires in COVID-19. Study details: From the United States, Italy and Spain came samples of acute and convalescent COVID-19.

The repertoire was sequenced with immunoSEQ multiplex PCR; TCRdb's copy has only in-frame clones and lacks some. Of around 48,000 clones detected, more than 75% appear once; the ten largest clones hold about 16%. Per germline, CDR1 SGHRS and CDR2 YFSETQ. V was clipped by 4 bases and J by 8 bases, with 15 bases between them. The CDR3 spans 13 residues. The sample was peripheral blood. The V gene is TRBV5-1, the J gene TRBJ1-2; no firm D call. This clonotype originated in a man aged 55 to 70 with active or convalescent COVID-19. The CDR3 protein is CASSRDPSGGYTF. For the CDR3, the DNA is TGCGCCAGCAGCCGGGATCCGTCGGGCGGCTACACCTTC.